The 21 T cell receptor beta chains presented below share a single source sample, sequenced in a study of blood T cell repertoires in COVID-19. TCRdb's table, derived via immunoSEQ multiplex PCR, lists solely in-frame clones and lacks some. Found here are about 21,000 clones, about four fifths of them singletons; the top ten hold more than 6%. The sequenced sample consisted of peripheral blood. The source is a human donor in a cohort sampled during active COVID-19.

The gene calls are TRBV10-1 and TRBJ1-2; D call uncertain. The CDR3 runs 17 residues. Germline V gene sequence: CDR1 WNHNN, CDR2 SYGVQD (reference sequence). Trimming stripped 6 bases from V and 8 bases from J, with 28 bases between. The CDR3 bases are TGCGCCAGCAGCCCTCAGCCTTCGGGGTTAAGTACGCGGGGCTACACCTTC. Amino acids: CASSPQPSGLSTRGYTF.

The chain combines TRBV5-5 with TRBJ1-1; D ambiguous. V was clipped by 3 bases and J by 4 bases, with 10 bases between them. CDR1 and CDR2 from the germline V gene are SGHKS and YYEKEE (reference sequence). The CDR3 is 13 amino acids. The DNA for the CDR3 is TGTGCCAGCAGCTACGTCGCGGGCACTGAAGCTTTCTTT. The encoded protein is CASSYVAGTEAFF.

This clone was picked up a small number of times. The chain uses TRBV9 and TRBJ2-7, with 7 bases aligning to TRBD1. In germline, CDR1 is SGDLS, CDR2 YYNGEE. The trim removed 4 bases at V and 5 bases at J, leaving 12 bases unmatched. CDR3 size: 15 residues. CDR3 residues: CASSPRQGIFDEQYF. The CDR3 nucleotides read TGTGCCAGCAGCCCCCGACAGGGTATTTTTGACGAGCAGTACTTC.

V and J are TRBV24-1 and TRBJ1-1, with 9 bases matching TRBD1. CDR3 length equals 16 residues. Losses at the gene ends were 2 bases for V and 1 base for J; bases not matched to a gene: 4. Germline V gene sequence: CDR1 KGHDR, CDR2 SFDVKD. DNA of the CDR3: TGTGCCACCAGTGATTCCAGGACAGGGGCGAACACTGAAGCTTTCTTT. Residues: CATSDSRTGANTEAFF.

The genes are TRBV12-5 and TRBJ1-5, with TRBD1 matching 7 bases. The CDR3 consists of 14 residues. V lost 3 bases and J lost 5; bases outside the gene matches: 4. The germline gives CDR1 LGHNT, CDR2 FRNRAP. The CDR3 DNA is TGTGCTAGTGGTTTAAGACAGGGCCATCAGCCCCAGCATTTT. Its translation: CASGLRQGHQPQHF.

The V gene is TRBV5-8, the J gene TRBJ1-5, with D perhaps matching TRBD1 (6 bases). Trimming took off 4 bases at V and 2 bases at J, with 10 bases between the two ends. This CDR3 has 14 amino acids. Germline V gene data show CDR1 as SGHTS and CDR2 as YDEGEE. The DNA of the CDR3 is TGTGCCAGCAGCCTCCGGACAGGCAATCAGCCCCAGCATTTT. Its protein is CASSLRTGNQPQHF.

CDR3 residues: CASSLGNEPEAFF. Here the CDR3 DNA reads TGTGCCAGCAGTTTAGGAAACGAGCCTGAAGCTTTCTTT. V usage is TRBV12-3 or TRBV12-4 and J usage is TRBJ1-1; D is uncertain. Trimming cost V 1 base and J 6 bases, with 9 bases left between them. The CDR3 is 13 residues long.

The rearrangement uses TRBV19 and TRBJ2-5; 9 nucleotides agree with TRBD1. J lost 5 bases, V lost 6 bases, and 4 bases had no gene match. This CDR3 spans 13 amino acids. Germline V gene data show CDR1 as LNHDA and CDR2 as SQIVND (reference sequence). The CDR3 spells CASSTGGVETQYF. CDR3 nucleotide sequence: TGTGCCAGTAGCACAGGGGGCGTGGAGACCCAGTACTTC.

This clone came up a few times. The rearrangement links TRBV2 to TRBJ1-5; weak D call: TRBD1 (6 bases). The V end lost 6 bases, the J end lost 4 bases, and 13 bases lay between the germline ends. CDR3 length: 14 residues. Germline CDR1 and CDR2: SNHLY and FYNNEI. The CDR3 here is CASRRDMRNQPQHF. The DNA for the CDR3 is TGTGCCAGCAGGAGGGACATGCGGAATCAGCCCCAGCATTTT.

V is TRBV11-2 and J is TRBJ1-1; no firm D call. Germline lookup yields CDR1 SGHAT and CDR2 FQNNGV. V gave up 5 bases and J gave up 6 bases, with 16 bases separating them. CDR3 length: 14 amino acids. The CDR3 reads CASSPQPSTAEAFF. In nucleotides, the CDR3 is TGTGCCAGCAGCCCCCAACCGAGTACCGCTGAAGCTTTCTTT.

The CDR3 region is CASSPPNSRYEQYF. CDR3 DNA sequence: TGTGCCAGCTCACCACCGAATAGCCGATACGAGCAGTACTTC. The chain couples TRBV18 to TRBJ2-7; D unresolved. There are 14 residues in the CDR3. The V gene lost 0 bases and the J gene lost 4 bases, with 10 bases spanning the gap. From germline, CDR1 is KGHSH and CDR2 LQKENI.

The rearrangement uses TRBV3-1 (or the pseudogene TRBV3-2) and TRBJ1-4, with D uncertain. Germline assignment: CDR1 LGHDT and CDR2 YNNKEL (reference sequence). With 5 bases removed from V and 8 bases from J, the gap between germline ends came to 15 bases. This CDR3 spans 14 amino acids. CDR3 protein: CASSIRTAGEKLFF. CDR3 sequence (DNA): TGTGCCAGCAGCATCCGGACGGCGGGGGAAAAACTGTTTTTT.

The chain carries TRBV5-1 and TRBJ2-3, with unresolved D. CDR1 and CDR2 (germline): SGHRS, YFSETQ. V was cut by 4 bases and J by 3 bases, with 18 bases left in between. There are 16 residues in the CDR3. The CDR3 DNA reads TGCGCCAGCAGCCCCGGTCGCAGTTTCGGGACAGATACGCAGTATTTT. Encoded protein: CASSPGRSFGTDTQYF. Supplemented by reference TRBV5-1 and TRBJ2-3, the full variable domain reads KAGVTQTPRYLIKTRGQQVTLSCSPISGHRSVSWYQQTPGQGLQFLFEYFSETQRNKGNFPGRFSGRQFSNSRSEMNVSTLELGDSALYLCASSPGRSFGTDTQYFGPGTRLTVL.

The CDR3 is CASSFRAGGTDTQYF. CDR3 sequence (DNA): TGTGCCAGCAGCTTTCGGGCAGGGGGGACAGATACGCAGTATTTT. This chain connects TRBV7-9 to TRBJ2-3, with D tentatively TRBD1 (7 bases). The V end was cut by 3 bases, the J end by 3 bases, with 13 bases between. The germline gives CDR1 SEHNR, CDR2 FQNEAQ (reference sequence). The CDR3 has 15 amino acids.

In this sample, this clone turned up once. The chain uses TRBV7-2 and TRBJ2-7, with TRBD1 identical over 8 bases. The germline V gene has CDR1 SGHTA and CDR2 FQGNSA. This CDR3 has 15 residues. Unmatched junction bases numbered 8, after V lost 5 bases and J lost 2 bases. CDR3 nucleotide sequence: TGTGCCAGCAGCCTAGGACAGGGACGGCCCTACGAGCAGTACTTC. It encodes CASSLGQGRPYEQYF.

The rearrangement links TRBV10-3 to TRBJ1-6, with TRBD1 identical over 9 bases. Germline-derived CDR1 and CDR2 are ENHRY and SYGVKD. V was pared by 6 bases and J by 8 bases, with 8 bases of the junction left unmatched. The CDR3 consists of 15 residues. The CDR3 nucleotides read TGTGCCATCAGGGACAGGGGATCTTTTGATTCACCCCTCCACTTT. Amino acid sequence: CAIRDRGSFDSPLHF.

This clone showed up just a few times. The V and J genes are TRBV24-1 and TRBJ1-5, with a possible D match to TRBD1 (5 bases). CDR3 length: 14 amino acids. Deletions cut 7 bases from V and 1 base from J, with 10 bases between. CDR1 and CDR2 from the germline V gene are KGHDR and SFDVKD. The CDR3 sequence is CATRGASSNQPQHF. As DNA, the CDR3 is TGTGCCACCAGAGGGGCGAGCAGCAATCAGCCCCAGCATTTT.

This chain links TRBV5-1 with TRBJ1-5, with D possibly being TRBD1 (5 bases). Trimming left V 3 bases short and J 1 base short, with 14 bases between. There are 16 residues in the CDR3. The germline V gene has CDR1 SGHRS and CDR2 YFSETQ. DNA of the CDR3: TGCGCCAGCAGCTCTGGAGAGGCAGGGAGCAATCAGCCCCAGCATTTT. Translating gives CASSSGEAGSNQPQHF.

The V call is TRBV29-1, the J call TRBJ2-7; the match to TRBD1 covers 7 bases. This CDR3 contains 14 residues. V was pared by 8 bases and J by 2 bases, with 12 bases of the junction left unmatched. Germline V gives CDR1 SQVTM, CDR2 ANQGSEA. CDR3 sequence: CSIFTGEKTYEQYF. In DNA, the CDR3 is TGCAGCATTTTTACAGGGGAAAAAACCTACGAGCAGTACTTC.

This chain uses TRBV6-1 with TRBJ1-6; no clear D. CDR1 is MNHNS and CDR2 is SASEGT in the germline V gene. The CDR3 is 19 residues long. Trimming shortened V by 4 bases and J by 0 bases, and 19 bases separated the two germline ends. For the CDR3, the DNA is TGTGCCAGCAGTGTCCCGAGGGAGGTCTCAAGCTCCTATAATTCACCCCTCCACTTT. Residues: CASSVPREVSSSYNSPLHF.

The J gene is TRBJ2-2, the V gene TRBV11-2; TRBD2 agrees at 7 bases. The germline CDR1 and CDR2 sequences are SGHAT and FQNNGV. The V and J ends lost 6 bases and 6 bases, in that order; junction bases with no gene match: 13. The CDR3 runs 16 residues. CDR3 sequence reads: CASRPKPGGLAGELFF. CDR3 nucleotide sequence: TGTGCCAGCAGGCCGAAACCGGGGGGTCTAGCCGGGGAGCTGTTTTTT.